Below, 30 T cell receptor beta chains from the same sample are listed, as sequenced in a study of blood T cell repertoires in COVID-19. Profiled with immunoSEQ multiplex PCR; TCRdb holds only in-frame clones, not every one. The data contain a few hundred thousand clones, roughly 85% of them singletons. The sequencing input was PBMCs or T cells enriched from blood (not recorded which). The receptors derive from a man aged 40-49 years who had recovered from COVID-19.

The chain joins TRBV28 to TRBJ1-1, with D hard to call. In germline, CDR1 is MDHEN, CDR2 SYDVKM. V lost 5 bases, J lost 7 bases, and 11 bases lay in between. The CDR3 contains 12 residues. CDR3 nucleotides: TGTGCCAGCAGTCCGCATTGGAGTGAAGCTTTCTTT. Translating gives CASSPHWSEAFF.

This clone was seen just once. The chain joins TRBV10-2 to TRBJ2-3; 8 nucleotides match TRBD2. The germline gives CDR1 WSHSY, CDR2 SAAADI. The CDR3 consists of 15 residues. Trimming removed 5 bases from V and 3 bases from J; junction bases left unmatched: 7. CDR3 nucleotides: TGCGCCAGCAGTCCCAGCGGGAGTTGGACAGATACGCAGTATTTT. Its translation is CASSPSGSWTDTQYF.

CDR3 coding DNA: TGTGCCAGCAGTGAGCCAGGGCGCGACTATGGCTACACCTTC. This sequence encodes CASSEPGRDYGYTF. The chain has TRBV25-1 and TRBJ1-2, with D possibly matching TRBD1 (5 bases). Germline V lookup: CDR1 MGHDK, CDR2 SYGVNS. The CDR3 loop spans 14 amino acids. V lost 3 bases and J lost 3, with 11 bases in between.

This clone was detected only a few times. The rearrangement joins TRBV6-5 to TRBJ1-2; a weak D match, TRBD1 (5 bases). The CDR3 sequence is 15 residues long. Deletions cut 6 bases from V and 8 bases from J, with 22 bases between. Germline V gene lookup returns CDR1 MNHEY and CDR2 SVGAGI. CDR3 loop: CASSLTTDSGRGYTF. CDR3 DNA sequence: TGTGCCAGCAGCCTAACGACAGACTCTGGGAGGGGCTACACCTTC.

The J gene is TRBJ2-1, the V gene TRBV24-1, with 9 bases fitting TRBD2. The CDR3 consists of 14 residues. V lost 4 bases and J lost 6; bases outside the gene matches: 3. Germline assignment: CDR1 KGHDR and CDR2 SFDVKD. DNA of the CDR3: TGTGCCACCAGTGACCCGGGACTAGCCAATGAGCAGTTCTTC. Its translation: CATSDPGLANEQFF.

Here the CDR3 DNA reads TGTGCCAGCAGCCTACTTTGTCGGCCGGCGGACACTGAAGCTTTCTTT. It yields the protein CASSLLCRPADTEAFF. This rearrangement joins TRBV7-4 to TRBJ1-1; D is ambiguous. Per germline, CDR1 SGHVT and CDR2 SQSDAQ. Deletions cut 5 bases from V and 3 bases from J, with 19 bases between. The CDR3 runs 16 residues. The full variable domain, with the rest looked up from reference TRBV7-4 and TRBJ1-1, is GAGVSQSPRYKVAKRGRDVALRCDSISGHVTLYWYRQTLGQGSEVLTYSQSDAQRDKSGRPSGRFSAERPERSVSTLKIQRTEQGDSAVYLCASSLLCRPADTEAFFGQGTRLTVV.

This chain uses TRBV7-9 with TRBJ2-7, with 10 bases that match TRBD1. There are 14 residues in the CDR3. V was pared by 5 bases and J by 5 bases, with 6 bases of the junction left unmatched. The germline gives CDR1 SEHNR, CDR2 FQNEAQ (reference sequence). CDR3 nucleotide sequence: TGTGCCAGCAGCCCCCCCGGGACAGGGGACGAGCAGTACTTC. Protein: CASSPPGTGDEQYF.

The gene calls are TRBV11-2 and TRBJ2-7; tentatively, D is TRBD2 (5 bases). Deletions cut 1 base from V and 3 bases from J, with 13 bases between. Germline assignment: CDR1 SGHAT and CDR2 FQNNGV. The CDR3 contains 15 residues. The CDR3 region has the DNA TGTGCCAGCAGCTTAGCATTCCGGGGAGTCTACGAGCAGTACTTC. This encodes CASSLAFRGVYEQYF.

The V and J genes are TRBV5-1 and TRBJ2-2; 8 nucleotides agree with TRBD2. With V trimmed by 2 bases and J by 2 bases, 5 bases remained unmatched. CDR3 size: 16 residues. The germline V gene has CDR1 SGHRS and CDR2 YFSETQ. CDR3 region: CASSFIAGSNTGELFF. The DNA for the CDR3 is TGCGCCAGCAGCTTTATAGCGGGAAGCAACACCGGGGAGCTGTTTTTT.

There are a few counts of this clone. V is TRBV7-8 and J is TRBJ2-5; tentative D call: TRBD1 (6 bases). There are 16 residues in the CDR3. Germline V CDR1 and CDR2: SGHVS, FQNEAQ. Trimming left V 5 bases short and J 2 bases short, with 18 bases between. In DNA, the CDR3 is TGTGCCAGCAGCCCCCACCATACAGGGCCTCAAGAGACCCAGTACTTC. It yields the protein CASSPHHTGPQETQYF.

Here the CDR3 reads CASNQGASYTEAFF. CDR3 bases: TGTGCCAGCAATCAGGGGGCATCATACACTGAAGCTTTCTTT. The rearrangement links TRBV6-6 to TRBJ1-1; 8 nucleotides agree with TRBD1. Germline V gene lookup returns CDR1 MNHNY and CDR2 SVGAGI (reference sequence). V dropped 7 bases and J dropped 3; count of bases not matched to a gene: 7. The CDR3 runs to 14 residues.

The chain employs TRBV11-2 and TRBJ1-6; D uncertain. V lost 3 bases and J lost 7, with 10 bases in between. Per germline, CDR1 SGHAT and CDR2 FQNNGV. The CDR3 runs to 14 residues. The CDR3 spells CASSFLTGNSPLHF. The CDR3 DNA reads as TGTGCCAGCAGCTTTCTGACCGGGAATTCACCCCTCCACTTT.

The chain uses TRBV28 and TRBJ1-5; the D gene is possibly TRBD1 (6 bases). The germline V gene encodes CDR1 MDHEN and CDR2 SYDVKM. The CDR3 is made up of 17 amino acids. V was pared by 6 bases and J by 5 bases, with 23 bases between. In DNA form, the CDR3 reads TGTGCCAGCAGCCGACAGGAATGGAGGTCGGCATATCAGCCCCAGCATTTT. Its translation: CASSRQEWRSAYQPQHF.

This clone showed up just a few times. V usage is TRBV5-6 and J usage is TRBJ1-5, with 7 positions matching TRBD1. The V gene's germline CDR1 is SGHDT and CDR2 YYEEEE. After removal of 0 bases from V and 8 bases from J, the junction contained 5 bases not matched to a gene. The CDR3 spans 14 residues. CDR3 DNA sequence: TGTGCCAGCAGCTTGGGGGACAGAACGAAGCCCCAGCATTTT. Its translation is CASSLGDRTKPQHF.

The CDR3 reads CASRKQPHLNTEAFF. Here the CDR3 DNA reads TGCGCCAGCAGAAAACAGCCACATCTGAACACTGAAGCTTTCTTT. The chain employs TRBV5-1 and TRBJ1-1, with D uncertain. The V and J ends lost 5 bases and 0 bases respectively, with 14 bases between them. CDR1 and CDR2 (germline): SGHRS, YFSETQ. The CDR3 contains 15 residues.

The V call is TRBV4-2, the J call TRBJ2-7, with 8 bases identical to TRBD2. The CDR3 spans 18 residues. The germline CDR1 and CDR2 sequences are LGHNA and YNFKEQ. Unmatched junction bases numbered 12, after V lost 0 bases and J lost 2 bases. The CDR3 here is CASSQDYLGAGGAYEQYF. The CDR3 nucleotides read TGTGCCAGCAGCCAAGATTATCTCGGGGCGGGAGGTGCCTACGAGCAGTACTTC.

V usage is TRBV6-1 and J usage is TRBJ1-2; no reliable D call. Germline values: CDR1 MNHNS, CDR2 SASEGT. CDR3 length: 16 amino acids. Trimming removed 0 bases at V and 5 bases at J, with 16 bases between. The CDR3 sequence: CASSEAVQAYGYGYTF. The DNA for the CDR3 is TGTGCCAGCAGTGAAGCAGTGCAGGCCTACGGATATGGCTACACCTTC.

The rearrangement uses TRBV19 and TRBJ2-1; no reliable D call. Germline values: CDR1 LNHDA, CDR2 SQIVND (reference sequence). V was cut by 5 bases and J by 3 bases, with 5 bases left in between. The CDR3 contains 12 residues. The CDR3 DNA reads TGTGCCAGTAGTTTTATCTACAATGAGCAGTTCTTC. Translating it yields CASSFIYNEQFF.

This chain links TRBV4-1 with TRBJ1-5; D not certain. CDR3 length: 13 residues. Germline loops: CDR1 MGHRA, CDR2 YSYEKL. V was shortened by 2 bases and J by 2 bases, with 4 bases between the two germline ends. CDR3 DNA sequence: TGCGCCAGCAGCCAAAGCCGCAATCAGCCCCAGCATTTT. Its protein is CASSQSRNQPQHF.

The genes are TRBV2 and TRBJ2-2; 9 nucleotides match TRBD1. The CDR3 spans 15 residues. Per the germline V gene, CDR1 is SNHLY and CDR2 is FYNNEI. The V gene end was trimmed by 6 bases and the J gene end by 6 bases; junction bases not matched to a gene: 8. The CDR3 bases are TGTGCCAGCAGGGGACAGGGTTCCTATTCCGGGGAGCTGTTTTTT. This gives the protein CASRGQGSYSGELFF.

The chain links TRBV3-1 (or the pseudogene TRBV3-2) to TRBJ2-7; 8 positions agree with TRBD1. V was clipped by 4 bases and J by 2 bases; unmatched bases: 10. The CDR3 totals 16 residues. Germline V CDR1 and CDR2: LGHDT, YNNKEL (reference sequence). The CDR3 reads CASSLGPGQAAYEQYF. The CDR3 DNA follows: TGTGCCAGCAGCCTTGGGCCGGGACAGGCGGCCTACGAGCAGTACTTC.

V gene TRBV11-2 combines with J gene TRBJ1-3, with D uncertain. The germline gives CDR1 SGHAT, CDR2 FQNNGV. The germline V and J ends were trimmed by 5 bases and 2 bases, with 10 bases remaining between them. The CDR3 has 14 amino acids. CDR3 protein: CASSPGVAGNTIYF. Written as DNA, the CDR3 is TGTGCCAGCAGCCCCGGGGTGGCTGGAAACACCATATATTTT.

This clone was counted only a few times. This chain joins TRBV7-9 and TRBJ1-2; D gene uncertain. The germline gives CDR1 SEHNR, CDR2 FQNEAQ (reference sequence). The V and J ends lost 5 bases and 4 bases respectively, with 14 bases between them. The CDR3 length is 14 residues. The CDR3 is CASSPNGDSYGYTF. CDR3 nucleotide sequence: TGTGCCAGCAGCCCCAACGGGGATTCCTATGGCTACACCTTC.

This clone was recorded a few times. V usage is TRBV5-1 and J usage is TRBJ1-2; unclear D gene. Trimming took 2 bases from V and 9 from J, leaving 11 bases between them. The germline CDR1 and CDR2 sequences are SGHRS and YFSETQ. The CDR3 runs to 12 residues. CDR3 in amino acids: CASSFDFSRYTF. CDR3 nucleotide sequence: TGCGCCAGCAGCTTCGACTTTTCACGCTACACCTTC.

The chain uses TRBV7-2 and TRBJ2-5, with 8 bases that match TRBD2. Germline V CDR1 and CDR2: SGHTA, FQGNSA. Trimming took 5 bases from V and 1 from J; bases not matched to a gene: 6. The CDR3 is made up of 15 amino acids. The CDR3 loop reads CASSLRREAQETQYF. For the CDR3, the DNA is TGTGCCAGCAGCCTAAGGCGGGAGGCCCAAGAGACCCAGTACTTC.

The chain links TRBV20-1 to TRBJ1-3; D is ambiguous. The CDR3 sequence is 15 residues long. The germline V and J ends were trimmed by 3 bases and 0 bases, with 12 bases remaining between them. The germline CDR1 and CDR2 sequences are DFQATT and SNEGSKA (reference sequence). Written as DNA, the CDR3 is TGCAGTGCTAGTGAAGCCGGTAGCTCTGGAAACACCATATATTTT. Translating it yields CSASEAGSSGNTIYF.

This rearrangement joins TRBV3-1 (or the pseudogene TRBV3-2) to TRBJ2-2, with D perhaps TRBD2 (5 bases). From germline, CDR1 is LGHDT and CDR2 YNNKEL (reference sequence). The CDR3 totals 13 residues. V lost 0 bases and J lost 7, with 6 bases in between. As DNA, the CDR3 is TGTGCCAGCAGCCAAGATGCGGGCGGGGAGCTGTTTTTT. Amino acids: CASSQDAGGELFF.

This clone has a single count. The rearrangement joins TRBV4-3 to TRBJ2-1, with 9 nucleotides matching TRBD2. There are 19 residues in the CDR3. Germline CDR1 and CDR2: LGHNA and YSLEER. J lost 7 bases, V lost 0 bases, and 16 bases had no gene match. For the CDR3, the DNA is TGCGCCAGCAGCCAAGATCACGGTTTCGCGGGAGGGCCGGGGAATGAGCAGTTCTTC. It is translated as CASSQDHGFAGGPGNEQFF.

Remarks on this clone: Other DNA sequences in the same sample also yield this CDR3. This chain uses TRBV5-1 with TRBJ2-7; 8 bases fit TRBD1. V dropped 2 bases and J dropped 0; count of bases not matched to a gene: 1. CDR1 is SGHRS and CDR2 is YFSETQ in the germline V gene. This CDR3 region has 14 residues. The CDR3 region has the DNA TGCGCCAGCAGCTTTACAGGGGGCTCCTACGAGCAGTACTTC. This sequence encodes CASSFTGGSYEQYF.

The chain couples TRBV10-3 to TRBJ2-1; 10 bases match TRBD2. Germline CDR1 ENHRY, CDR2 SYGVKD. Germline trimming cut 3 bases from V and 3 bases from J; bases unmatched to any gene: 2. The length of the CDR3 is 15 residues. The CDR3 reads CAISDSGRIYNEQFF. The DNA of the CDR3 is TGTGCCATCAGTGATAGCGGGAGGATCTACAATGAGCAGTTCTTC.